These T cell receptor beta chains were read from a single sample in a study of cytomegalovirus exposure and HLA in healthy donors. Profiling relied on immunoSEQ multiplex PCR, and the TCRdb table lists in-frame clones only, not all of them. Counted here are 35,000 to 45,000 clones, around 49% occurring once; the ten biggest clones make up 6.2%. Sample: PBMCs. Every receptor here comes from a woman between 40 and 55 years old in good health and CMV-seropositive. The CDR3 runs from the conserved cysteine through the conserved F or W. The D gene is left open where the match is weak. Expanded clones get a size class; other rows say once, few or many, or leave the size out.

D,V,J,size,CDR3,DNA
-,TRBV6-5,TRBJ1-2,-,CASSRLGGGGYGYTF,TGTGCCAGCAGCCGCCTTGGGGGCGGAGGATATGGCTACACCTTC
-,TRBV27,TRBJ1-1,few,CASSLYSGVAEAFF,TGTGCCAGCAGTTTATATTCGGGTGTCGCTGAAGCTTTCTTT
-,TRBV21-1,TRBJ2-3,-,CASSLSGDSTDTQYF,TGTGCCAGCAGCCTGAGCGGGGACAGCACAGATACGCAGTATTTT
-,TRBV29-1,TRBJ2-1,-,CSDTTGILAYNEQFF,TGCAGCGATACGACAGGAATATTAGCCTACAATGAGCAGTTCTTC
TRBD1,TRBV5-4,TRBJ2-5,few,CASSLYGSGGEETQYF,TGTGCCAGCAGCTTGTATGGGTCAGGGGGCGAAGAGACCCAGTACTTC
TRBD1,TRBV7-9,TRBJ1-3,-,CASSPGTGAGNTIYF,TGTGCCAGCAGCCCCGGGACAGGGGCTGGAAACACCATATATTTT
-,TRBV4-3,TRBJ2-2,-,CASSRVVTGELFF,TGCGCCAGCAGCCGCGTGGTAACCGGGGAGCTGTTTTTT
-,TRBV25-1,TRBJ2-7,-,CASSDRSYEQYF,TGTGCCAGTTCGGACAGATCCTACGAGCAGTACTTC
-,TRBV7-2,TRBJ2-7,-,CASSRGTSAYEQYF,TGTGCCAGCAGCCGAGGGACATCCGCCTACGAGCAGTACTTC
TRBD1,TRBV9,TRBJ1-1,-,CASTKDRASEAFF,TGTGCCAGCACGAAGGACAGGGCAAGTGAAGCTTTCTTT
TRBD1,TRBV19,TRBJ1-2,-,CASSTGTAPYGYTF,TGTGCCAGTAGTACCGGGACAGCACCATATGGCTACACCTTC
-,TRBV7-6,TRBJ1-5,few,CASSRGGSNQPQHF,TGTGCCAGCAGTAGAGGGGGTAGCAATCAGCCCCAGCATTTT
-,TRBV2,TRBJ2-7,few,CASSVSFNNEQYF,TGTGCCAGCAGTGTAAGTTTTAACAACGAGCAGTACTTC
-,TRBV5-1,TRBJ1-1,-,CASSPGGADTEAFF,TGCGCCAGCAGTCCGGGGGGCGCGGACACTGAAGCTTTCTTT
-,TRBV5-4,TRBJ1-1,few,CASSFKIQGSTEAFF,TGTGCCAGCAGCTTTAAAATTCAGGGTTCCACCGAAGCTTTCTTT
-,TRBV9,TRBJ2-7,-,CASSVGVAYEQYF,TGTGCCAGCAGCGTAGGTGTCGCCTACGAGCAGTACTTC
-,TRBV6-6,TRBJ1-2,-,CACRVGSFKGYTF,TGTGCCTGCCGAGTAGGGAGCTTTAAAGGCTACACCTTC
TRBD2,TRBV4-1,TRBJ2-1,once,CASSQESSGGKYNEQFF,TGCGCCAGCAGCCAAGAGTCTAGCGGGGGGAAGTACAATGAGCAGTTCTTC
TRBD1,TRBV23-1,TRBJ2-2,-,CASSQLGQGIYTGELFF,TGCGCCAGCAGTCAACTCGGACAGGGAATTTACACCGGGGAGCTGTTTTTT
TRBD2,TRBV18,TRBJ2-1,-,CASSPLAGATNEQFF,TGTGCCAGCTCCCCCCTAGCGGGGGCCACCAATGAGCAGTTCTTC
-,TRBV30,TRBJ1-3,few,CAWSVPTATRNTIYF,TGTGCCTGGAGCGTACCGACAGCTACTCGAAACACCATATATTTT
-,TRBV7-8,TRBJ2-7,few,CASSLPGGNHEQYF,TGTGCCAGCAGCTTACCCGGGGGTAACCACGAGCAGTACTTC
-,TRBV15,TRBJ1-5,-,CATSRERAGGQPQHF,TGTGCCACCAGCAGAGAAAGGGCCGGGGGTCAGCCCCAGCATTTT
TRBD2,TRBV28,TRBJ2-4,few,CASSLGGGYAKNIQYF,TGTGCCAGCAGTTTAGGCGGGGGGTATGCCAAAAACATTCAGTACTTC
TRBD1,TRBV6-6,TRBJ1-2,-,CASGTGTNYGYTF,TGTGCCAGCGGGACAGGAACTAACTATGGCTACACCTTC
-,TRBV2,TRBJ1-2,-,CASSWGGQIYGYTF,TGTGCCAGCAGCTGGGGGGGGCAGATCTATGGCTACACCTTC
TRBD1,TRBV15,TRBJ2-7,few,CATSSPGGQGPILEQYF,TGTGCCACCAGCAGCCCTGGGGGACAGGGCCCTATACTCGAGCAGTACTTC
TRBD1,TRBV14,TRBJ2-5,-,CASSQRSDRSWETQYF,TGTGCCAGCAGCCAAAGATCGGACAGGTCGTGGGAGACCCAGTACTTC
TRBD1,TRBV5-1,TRBJ1-6,few,CASSSYTSPGQGTYNSPLHF,TGCGCCAGCAGCTCCTACACATCTCCGGGACAGGGAACCTATAATTCACCCCTCCACTTT
-,TRBV6-5,TRBJ1-1,-,CASRPTQSMNTEAFF,TGTGCCAGCAGGCCTACACAGAGCATGAACACTGAAGCTTTCTTT
-,TRBV2,TRBJ2-7,-,CASKGVPGEQYF,TGTGCCAGCAAGGGGGTCCCGGGGGAGCAGTACTTC
-,TRBV27,TRBJ1-2,few,CASIPAQGWEYGYTF,TGTGCCAGCATCCCTGCTCAGGGTTGGGAATATGGCTACACCTTC
-,TRBV6-5,TRBJ2-7,-,CASSSAQVSYEQYF,TGTGCCAGCAGTTCTGCACAGGTGTCCTACGAGCAGTACTTC
-,TRBV6-1,TRBJ2-4,-,CASRPSVKNIQYF,TGTGCCAGCCGGCCTAGCGTGAAAAACATTCAGTACTTC
-,TRBV7-2,TRBJ2-3,-,CASRSRGRRFTDTQYF,TGTGCCTCCCGGAGTAGGGGCCGCCGATTCACAGATACGCAGTATTTT
TRBD1,TRBV6-5,TRBJ2-7,-,CASSSQSGTGEGEQYF,TGTGCCAGCAGTTCTCAATCCGGGACAGGGGAAGGGGAGCAGTACTTC
TRBD2,TRBV5-4,TRBJ2-5,-,CASSLVLAGQETQYF,TGTGCCAGCAGCTTAGTCCTAGCGGGGCAAGAGACCCAGTACTTC
-,TRBV10-3,TRBJ2-1,-,CAISDKGGAKNEQFF,TGTGCCATCAGTGACAAGGGGGGGGCTAAGAATGAGCAGTTCTTC
TRBD1,TRBV6-4,TRBJ1-1,-,CASSDSAQGELGEAFF,TGTGCCAGCAGTGACTCGGCACAGGGGGAATTGGGTGAAGCTTTCTTT
TRBD2,TRBV7-3,TRBJ2-1,few,CASSLTSGGAQFF,TGTGCCAGCAGCTTAACTAGCGGGGGGGCCCAGTTCTTC
TRBD2,TRBV9,TRBJ2-5,-,CASSYSAGTSGGRVETQYF,TGTGCCAGCAGCTATTCAGCGGGGACTAGCGGGGGGCGGGTTGAGACCCAGTACTTC
-,TRBV4-1,TRBJ1-5,-,CASSQDHRDQPQHF,TGCGCCAGCAGCCAAGATCACCGGGATCAGCCCCAGCATTTT
TRBD1,TRBV9,TRBJ2-7,-,CASSAYRGEQYF,TGTGCCAGCAGCGCGTACAGGGGCGAGCAGTACTTC
-,TRBV9,TRBJ2-1,-,CASSVVGQAEQFF,TGTGCCAGCAGCGTAGTGGGTCAGGCAGAGCAGTTCTTC